What follows is one TCR beta chain and its context. The data belong to a study of blood T cell repertoires in COVID-19. The table came from immunoSEQ multiplex PCR; TCRdb's copy has only in-frame clones and leaves some out. The sample consists of about 84,000 clones, around 88% of them appearing once. Sequenced input: peripheral blood. This TCR was sampled from a man aged 80 or over with active or convalescent COVID-19.

For the CDR3, the DNA is TGTGCCAGCAGCTGGACAGGGGTACTCTTTGGGGCCAACGTCCTGACTTTC. This encodes CASSWTGVLFGANVLTF. The chain combines TRBV13 with TRBJ2-6; 9 bases map to TRBD1. CDR1 is PRHDT and CDR2 is FYEKMQ in the germline V gene (reference sequence). V dropped 4 bases and J dropped 3; count of bases not matched to a gene: 7. The CDR3 is 17 residues long.